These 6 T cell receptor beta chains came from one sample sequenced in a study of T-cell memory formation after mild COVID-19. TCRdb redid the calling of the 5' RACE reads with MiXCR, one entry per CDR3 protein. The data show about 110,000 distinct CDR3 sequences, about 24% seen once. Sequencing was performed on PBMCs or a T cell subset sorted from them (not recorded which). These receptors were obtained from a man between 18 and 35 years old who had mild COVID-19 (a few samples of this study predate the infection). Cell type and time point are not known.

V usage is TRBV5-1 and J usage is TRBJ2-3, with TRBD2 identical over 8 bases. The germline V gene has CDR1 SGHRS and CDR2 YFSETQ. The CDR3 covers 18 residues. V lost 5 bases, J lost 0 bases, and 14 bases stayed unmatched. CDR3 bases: TGCGCCAGCAGACCACACTCGGGAGGGGTCGGAAGCACAGATACGCAGTATTTT. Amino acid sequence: CASRPHSGGVGSTDTQYF.

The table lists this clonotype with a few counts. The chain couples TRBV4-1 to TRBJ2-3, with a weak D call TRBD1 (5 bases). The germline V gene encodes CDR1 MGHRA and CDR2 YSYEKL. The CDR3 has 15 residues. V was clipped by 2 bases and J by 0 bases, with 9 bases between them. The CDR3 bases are TGCGCCAGCAGCCAACGACAGCTAAGCACAGATACGCAGTATTTT. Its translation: CASSQRQLSTDTQYF.

The CDR3 loop reads CASSPAPYEQYF. The CDR3 DNA is TGTGCCAGCAGCCCAGCACCCTACGAGCAGTACTTC. The rearrangement links TRBV12-3 or TRBV12-4 to TRBJ2-7; D uncertain. V was shortened by 6 bases and J by 2 bases, with 8 bases between the two germline ends. This CDR3 is built from 12 residues.

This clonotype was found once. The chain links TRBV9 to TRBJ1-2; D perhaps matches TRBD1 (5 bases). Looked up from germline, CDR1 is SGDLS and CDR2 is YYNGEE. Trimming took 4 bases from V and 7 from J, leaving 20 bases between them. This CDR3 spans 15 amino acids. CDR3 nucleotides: TGTGCCAGCAGCCTCCGTGGAGGGGATGCTTCTGGCTACACCTTC. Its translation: CASSLRGGDASGYTF.

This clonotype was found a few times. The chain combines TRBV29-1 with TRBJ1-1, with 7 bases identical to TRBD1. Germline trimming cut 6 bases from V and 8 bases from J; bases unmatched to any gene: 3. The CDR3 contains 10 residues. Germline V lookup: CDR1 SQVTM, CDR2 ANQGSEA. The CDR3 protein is CSVTGTEAFF. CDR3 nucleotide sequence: TGCAGCGTGACAGGGACGGAAGCTTTCTTT.

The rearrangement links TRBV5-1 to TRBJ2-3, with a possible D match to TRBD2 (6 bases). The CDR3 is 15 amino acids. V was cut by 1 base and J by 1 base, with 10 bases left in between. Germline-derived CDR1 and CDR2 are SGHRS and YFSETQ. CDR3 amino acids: CASSLFAGRTDTQYF. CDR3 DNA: TGCGCCAGCAGCTTGTTCGCGGGGCGCACAGATACGCAGTATTTT.